The 23 T cell receptor beta chains presented below share a single source sample, sequenced in a study of T cell repertoires in ileal Crohn's disease. Method: immunoSEQ multiplex PCR; TCRdb's copy keeps in-frame clones and lacks some. The table includes approximately 5,400 clones, roughly 66% detected once. The time point was: neoterminal ileum biopsy at postoperative endoscopy, about 6 months after surgery. Source material: ileal tissue. The receptors stem from an adult with Crohn's disease.

CDR3 amino acids: CASSQDRGDQPQHF. The CDR3 coding sequence is TGCGCCAGCAGCCAAGATCGAGGCGATCAGCCCCAGCATTTT. This sequence joins TRBV4-3 and TRBJ1-5; D gene unclear. The CDR3 spans 14 residues. Trimming shortened V by 0 bases and J by 5 bases, and 8 bases separated the two germline ends. Germline V gene data show CDR1 as LGHNA and CDR2 as YSLEER.

The CDR3 DNA follows: TGTGCCAGCAGTGACTCCGCAGGGGGCTACACCTTC. Translation: CASSDSAGGYTF. The chain is built from TRBV6-4 and TRBJ1-2, with a tentative D call TRBD1 (5 bases). Trimming shortened V by 0 bases and J by 8 bases, and 7 bases separated the two germline ends. Per the germline V gene, CDR1 is MRHNA and CDR2 is SNTAGT. This CDR3 is built from 12 residues.

The J gene is TRBJ1-2, the V gene TRBV2; 7 bases match TRBD1. The germline V gene has CDR1 SNHLY and CDR2 FYNNEI. The V segment lost 0 bases and the J segment 4 bases; nucleotides outside the gene matches: 8. The CDR3 has 16 residues. In DNA form, the CDR3 reads TGTGCCAGCAGTGAAGCCGTAGGGGGCCCTGGCTATGGCTACACCTTC. Its translation: CASSEAVGGPGYGYTF.

The chain employs TRBV5-4 and TRBJ2-3, with D perhaps matching TRBD2 (6 bases). The CDR3 totals 17 residues. Germline V gene sequence: CDR1 SGHNT, CDR2 YYREEE (reference sequence). Trimming shortened V by 4 bases and J by 2 bases, and 20 bases separated the two germline ends. In DNA, the CDR3 is TGTGCCAGCAGCCAAGCACCCCCGGGACTGAACACAGATACGCAGTATTTT. Protein sequence: CASSQAPPGLNTDTQYF.

The CDR3 DNA reads as TGCGCCAGCAGCCAAGATCGTGCAGGGATCTACGAGCAGTACTTC. This translates into CASSQDRAGIYEQYF. The chain carries TRBV4-3 and TRBJ2-7; D may be TRBD1 (5 bases). V lost 0 bases and J lost 3, with 12 bases in between. The CDR3 length is 15 residues. Germline V gene sequence: CDR1 LGHNA, CDR2 YSLEER.

The chain joins TRBV6-5 to TRBJ2-5; no firm D call. The end of the DNA is better explained by TRBJ2-7, so the J call may be wrong. Germline V gene lookup returns CDR1 MNHEY and CDR2 SVGAGI. This CDR3 is 15 amino acids long. Written as DNA, the CDR3 is TGTGCCAGCAGTTACGCCGGCGGCAGTACCTACGAGCAGTACTTC. Translating gives CASSYAGGSTYEQYF.

V and J are TRBV4-3 and TRBJ1-2, with 9 bases that match TRBD1. The CDR3 is 16 amino acids. In germline, CDR1 is LGHNA, CDR2 YSLEER. J lost 6 bases, V lost 4 bases, and 12 bases had no gene match. CDR3 nucleotides: TGCGCCAGCAGCCTGGGACAGGGACGACGGATGGATGGCTACACCTTC. Its protein product is CASSLGQGRRMDGYTF.

J is TRBJ1-2 and V is TRBV4-1; D is perhaps TRBD1 (5 bases). There are 13 residues in the CDR3. Deletions cut 1 base from V and 8 bases from J, with 11 bases between. Germline loops: CDR1 MGHRA, CDR2 YSYEKL. The CDR3 sequence: CASSQVGPGGYTF. The CDR3 DNA reads TGCGCCAGCAGCCAAGTTGGGCCAGGGGGCTACACCTTC.

The J gene is TRBJ2-3, the V gene TRBV6-6; D remains unclear. This CDR3 contains 12 residues. Germline loops: CDR1 MNHNY, CDR2 SVGAGI (reference sequence). With 7 bases removed from V and 4 bases from J, the gap between germline ends came to 9 bases. The CDR3 reads CASTLGPDTQYF. CDR3 DNA: TGTGCCAGCACTTTGGGCCCAGATACGCAGTATTTT.

The J gene is TRBJ2-3, the V gene TRBV9, with TRBD2 matching 12 bases. Unmatched junction bases numbered 4, after V lost 0 bases and J lost 5 bases. Per the germline V gene, CDR1 is SGDLS and CDR2 is YYNGEE. The CDR3 extends over 16 amino acids. The CDR3 sequence is CASSVGQLAGGDTQYF. DNA of the CDR3: TGTGCCAGCAGCGTAGGTCAACTAGCGGGAGGAGATACGCAGTATTTT.

This clone turned up a few times. The chain is built from TRBV19 and TRBJ1-1, with no clear D. Trimming stripped 6 bases from V and 7 bases from J, with 6 bases between. The CDR3 totals 10 residues. Per the germline V gene, CDR1 is LNHDA and CDR2 is SQIVND (reference sequence). CDR3 bases: TGTGCCAGTAGAGTCAGTGAAGCTTTCTTT. This codes for CASRVSEAFF.

The chain uses TRBV27 and TRBJ1-4, with TRBD1 as a possible D gene (5 bases). Looked up from germline, CDR1 is MNHEY and CDR2 is SMNVEV (reference sequence). V was trimmed by 7 bases and J by 2 bases, leaving 14 bases between them. The CDR3 has 15 residues. The chain's CDR3 is CASTRSRATNEKLFF. In DNA form, the CDR3 reads TGTGCCAGCACCCGGAGCAGGGCGACTAATGAAAAACTGTTTTTT.

Note on this clone: The junction differs from germline at one of its ends, possibly a read error. The chain has TRBV5-1 and TRBJ1-1; 7 bases align to TRBD1. The CDR3 is made up of 13 amino acids. CDR1 and CDR2 (germline): SGHRS, YFSETQ. Here the CDR3 reads CASSRGQSDEAFF. In DNA form, the CDR3 reads TGTGCCAGCAGCCGGGGACAGTCGGATGAGGCTTTCTTT.

This clone is labeled as medium-sized. The chain couples TRBV7-3 to TRBJ1-1; no reliable D call. In germline, CDR1 is SGHTA, CDR2 FQGTGA. This CDR3 has 15 amino acids. V lost 5 bases, J lost 1 base, and 14 bases lay in between. CDR3 loop: CASSPPPPGNTEAFF. The CDR3 DNA reads as TGTGCCAGCAGCCCCCCGCCTCCGGGGAACACTGAAGCTTTCTTT.

This clone appeared once. V gene TRBV13 combines with J gene TRBJ2-1, with a weak D call TRBD2 (5 bases). Trimming took off 1 base at V and 2 bases at J, with 9 bases between the two ends. From germline, CDR1 is PRHDT and CDR2 FYEKMQ (reference sequence). CDR3 length: 15 amino acids. CDR3 DNA sequence: TGTGCCAGCAGCTTAGTGTCCGGGGCCTACAATGAGCAGTTCTTC. It translates to CASSLVSGAYNEQFF. The complete variable domain, with remaining parts taken from reference TRBV13 and TRBJ2-1, reads AAGVIQSPRHLIKEKRETATLKCYPIPRHDTVYWYQQGPGQDPQFLISFYEKMQSDKGSIPDRFSAQQFSDYHSELNMSSLELGDSALYFCASSLVSGAYNEQFFGPGTRLTVL.

The chain employs TRBV6-6 and TRBJ1-2, with TRBD1 matching 7 bases. Germline CDR1 MNHNY, CDR2 SVGAGI (reference sequence). V lost 5 bases, J lost 6 bases, and 9 bases stayed unmatched. This CDR3 region has 14 residues. The CDR3 is CASSRREGADGYTF. The CDR3 DNA reads TGTGCCAGCAGTCGGCGTGAGGGGGCAGATGGCTACACCTTC.

This chain links TRBV6-1 with TRBJ2-3; the match to TRBD1 covers 7 bases. The CDR3 length is 15 residues. Germline V CDR1 and CDR2: MNHNS, SASEGT. With 10 bases clipped from V and 2 bases from J, the junction kept 12 bases outside the gene matches. The CDR3 sequence is CATSFQGVATDTQYF. The DNA of the CDR3 is TGTGCCACCTCATTTCAGGGGGTGGCCACAGATACGCAGTATTTT.

Notes on this clone: The germline gene is not matched at one end of the junction; a read error may be the cause. V gene TRBV5-1 combines with J gene TRBJ2-6, with D perhaps TRBD1 or TRBD2 (5 bases each). The CDR3 is made up of 15 amino acids. Germline CDR1 SGHRS, CDR2 YFSETQ. CDR3 protein: CASSGQGSGANVLTF. Here the CDR3 DNA reads TGTGCCAGCAGCGGTCAGGGATCTGGGGCCAACGTCCTGACTTTC. The full variable domain, with the rest looked up from reference TRBV5-1 and TRBJ2-6, is KAGVTQTPRYLIKTRGQQVTLSCSPISGHRSVSWYQQTPGQGLQFLFEYFSETQRNKGNFPGRFSGRQFSNSRSEMNVSTLELGDSALYLCASSGQGSGANVLTFGAGSRLTVL.

The J gene is TRBJ2-7, the V gene TRBV7-2; TRBD2 is a possible D gene (6 bases). From germline, CDR1 is SGHTA and CDR2 FQGNSA. CDR3 length equals 14 residues. V was cut by 0 bases and J by 7 bases, with 13 bases left in between. Here the CDR3 reads CASSLAQDYGEQYV. CDR3 DNA sequence: TGTGCCAGCAGCTTAGCCCAGGACTACGGAGAGCAGTACGTC.

This clone was recorded a few times. The chain has TRBV7-9 and TRBJ1-4; D is ambiguous. Germline V lookup: CDR1 SEHNR, CDR2 FQNEAQ (reference sequence). There are 13 residues in the CDR3. V was shortened by 5 bases and J by 0 bases, with 4 bases between the two germline ends. The CDR3 coding sequence is TGTGCCAGCAGCCCGGCAACTAATGAAAAACTGTTTTTT. It codes for CASSPATNEKLFF.

In the case of this clone: The junction and the germline gene differ at one end; a read error may be behind it. This chain links TRBV5-1 with TRBJ1-4, with 11 bases lining up with TRBD1. The CDR3 is 15 residues long. CDR1 is SGHRS, CDR2 YFSETQ, per germline. CDR3 loop: CASRALGTGGEKLFF. The CDR3 nucleotides are TGTGCCAGCAGAGCCCTCGGGACAGGGGGTGAAAAACTGTTTTTT.

This chain joins TRBV15 and TRBJ1-2; the match to TRBD1 covers 9 bases. The CDR3 covers 15 residues. Losses at the gene ends were 0 bases for V and 6 bases for J; bases not matched to a gene: 5. Germline CDR1 and CDR2: LNHNV and YYDKDF (reference sequence). The CDR3 spells CATSREGQGIDGYTF. CDR3 DNA sequence: TGTGCCACCAGCAGAGAAGGACAGGGGATAGATGGCTACACCTTC.

The genes are TRBV29-1 and TRBJ2-1; 12 positions match TRBD2. The CDR3 covers 16 residues. The germline V gene has CDR1 SQVTM and CDR2 ANQGSEA. V shed 0 bases, J shed 9 bases, and the junction held 9 bases outside the gene matches. CDR3 DNA sequence: TGCAGCGTTGAAGACCTGACTAGCGGGAGTGTTACTGAGCAGTTCTTC. It yields the protein CSVEDLTSGSVTEQFF.